This TCR beta chain came from a study of cytomegalovirus exposure and HLA in healthy donors. Whole-study results and caveats: In an earlier analysis, in some 500 donors, most V segments appeared productive either ~90% or ~30% of the time.

The primer mix had 60 Vbeta and 13 Jbeta primers. Generated by immunoSEQ multiplex PCR, the TCRdb table keeps only in-frame clones and is missing some. The sample includes roughly 120,000 clones, about 80% seen only once; the top ten take about 7.7%. On this clone itself: Its antigen is not known.

The receptor comes from a woman aged 50 to 60 in good health and CMV-seropositive. Sequencing was carried out using PBMCs.

CDR3 protein: CASKGTGEAEQYF. The CDR3 nucleotides read TGTGCCAGCAAGGGGACAGGGGAAGCCGAGCAGTACTTC. This rearrangement joins TRBV4-2 to TRBJ2-7, with TRBD1 matching over 10 bases. J was trimmed by 6 bases and V by 7 bases; bases with no gene match: 6. Germline CDR1 LGHNA, CDR2 YNFKEQ. CDR3 length: 13 residues.